This TCR beta chain was observed in a study of blood T cells in healthy people across ages. This CDR3 has 11 residues. The germline V and J ends were trimmed by 6 bases and 8 bases, with 11 bases remaining between them. The V gene's germline CDR1 is SQVTM and CDR2 ANQGSEA. Study-wide findings and caveats: PBMCs left unsorted prevented a conclusive naive versus antigen-experienced comparison.

It was with a sample-barcoded 5' primer and a J-beta primer mix that a second PCR of roughly 7 to 12 cycles was run. TCRdb reanalysed the 5' RACE reads using MiXCR and keeps one entry per CDR3 protein. The sample lists about 1.8 million distinct CDR3 sequences, roughly 52% occurring once. Total RNA was isolated from each sample in quantities of at least 6 micrograms. On this clonotype: Its cognate antigen is unknown.

The gene calls are TRBV29-1 and TRBJ2-1; no clear D. The clonotype comes from a woman between 35 and 50 years old in good health. The sequenced material came from blood. The CDR3 region has the DNA TGCAGCGTCAGACGTGGCTATGAGCAGTTCTTC. Translated, it gives CSVRRGYEQFF.